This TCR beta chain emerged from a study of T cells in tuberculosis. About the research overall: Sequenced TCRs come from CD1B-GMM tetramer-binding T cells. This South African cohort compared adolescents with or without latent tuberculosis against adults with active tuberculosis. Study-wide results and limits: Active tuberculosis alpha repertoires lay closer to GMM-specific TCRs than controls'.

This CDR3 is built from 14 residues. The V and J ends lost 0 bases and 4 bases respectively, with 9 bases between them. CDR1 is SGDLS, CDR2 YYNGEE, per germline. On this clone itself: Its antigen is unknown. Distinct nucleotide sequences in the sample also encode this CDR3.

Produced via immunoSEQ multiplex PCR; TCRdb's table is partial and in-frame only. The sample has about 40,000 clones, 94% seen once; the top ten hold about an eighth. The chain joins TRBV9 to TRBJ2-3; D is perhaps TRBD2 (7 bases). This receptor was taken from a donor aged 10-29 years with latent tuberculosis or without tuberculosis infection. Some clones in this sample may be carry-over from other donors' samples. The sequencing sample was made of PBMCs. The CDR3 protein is CASSVEGGSDTQYF. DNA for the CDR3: TGTGCCAGCAGCGTAGAGGGGGGGTCAGATACGCAGTATTTT. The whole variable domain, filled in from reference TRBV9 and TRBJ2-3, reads DSGVTQTPKHLITATGQRVTLRCSPRSGDLSVYWYQQSLDQGLQFLIQYYNGEERAKGNILERFSAQQFPDLHSELNLSSLELGDSALYFCASSVEGGSDTQYFGPGTRLTVL.